Below, 2 T cell receptor beta chains from the same sample are listed, as sequenced in a study of T cells after yellow fever vaccination. In TCRdb, the 5' RACE reads were re-called with MiXCR into one record per CDR3 protein. The profile shows just under 600,000 distinct CDR3 sequences, roughly 13% of them singletons. This specimen was PBMCs, taken on the day of the yellow fever booster vaccination. The receptors derive from a man between 25 and 39 years old who received the YFV17D yellow fever vaccine.

This rearrangement joins TRBV3-1 to TRBJ2-6; D remains unclear. The CDR3 runs 14 residues. Germline CDR1 LGHDT, CDR2 YNNKEL (reference sequence). Trimming removed 1 base at V and 1 base at J, with 2 bases between. The CDR3 here is CASSQASGANVLTF. For the CDR3, the DNA is TGTGCCAGCAGCCAAGCTTCTGGGGCCAACGTCCTGACTTTC.

This chain connects TRBV18 to TRBJ2-1, with D uncertain. V lost 2 bases and J lost 0, with 8 bases in between. The CDR3 is 15 amino acids. Germline V lookup: CDR1 KGHSH, CDR2 LQKENI. Written as DNA, the CDR3 is TGTGCCAGCTCACCAGCGCAGAGCTCCTACAATGAGCAGTTCTTC. Translation: CASSPAQSSYNEQFF.